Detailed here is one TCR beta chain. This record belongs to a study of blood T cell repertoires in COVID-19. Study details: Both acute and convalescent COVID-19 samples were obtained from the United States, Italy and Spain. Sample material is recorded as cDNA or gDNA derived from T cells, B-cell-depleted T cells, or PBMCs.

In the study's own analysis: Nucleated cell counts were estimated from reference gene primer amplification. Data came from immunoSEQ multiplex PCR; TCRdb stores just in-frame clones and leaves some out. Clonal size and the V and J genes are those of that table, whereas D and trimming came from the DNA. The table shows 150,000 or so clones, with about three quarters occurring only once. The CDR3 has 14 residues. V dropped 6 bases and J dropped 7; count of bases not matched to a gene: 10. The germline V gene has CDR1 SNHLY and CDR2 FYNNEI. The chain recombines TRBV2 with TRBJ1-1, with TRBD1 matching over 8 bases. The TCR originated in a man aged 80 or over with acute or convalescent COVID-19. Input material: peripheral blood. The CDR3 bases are TGTGCCAGCAGCTACAGACAGGGGTATAATGAAGCTTTCTTT. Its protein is CASSYRQGYNEAFF.